The clone carrying this T cell receptor (beta chain) has only one observation. In germline, CDR1 is SGHRS, CDR2 YFSETQ. The CDR3 is 17 residues long. After removal of 4 bases from V and 2 bases from J, the junction contained 13 bases not matched to a gene. These data belong to a study of blood T cell repertoires in COVID-19. TCRdb's table, derived via immunoSEQ multiplex PCR, lists solely in-frame clones and lacks some. In the table there are some 300,000 clones, around 87% of which are singletons. The sequence came from a man aged 18-30 years with active or convalescent COVID-19. The sequencing input was peripheral blood. The rearrangement links TRBV5-1 to TRBJ2-7; 9 bases map to TRBD1. The CDR3 nucleotides read TGCGCCAGCAGCGCGCTTGGGACAGGGAAGGTGACCTACGAGCAGTACTTC. It yields the protein CASSALGTGKVTYEQYF.